In its sample, the clone carrying this T cell receptor (beta chain) was seen once. Its antigen is unidentified. Data came from immunoSEQ multiplex PCR; TCRdb stores just in-frame clones and leaves some out. The table records 180,000 or so clones, 92% of them present only once. The data were taken from a study of T cell responses to AZD1222 COVID-19 vaccine. Study-level results: Per reports, nearly half of all spike-specific TCRs target regions that are unmutated in variants. Regions 160-218 and 743-854 dominated among vaccine-associated CD4 TCRs spanning spike. Among the donors, most were white British and more were female, and clonal diversity was possibly underestimated. With two AZD1222 doses given, Spike-specific TCR breadth and depth both rose.

Germline CDR1 GTSNPN, CDR2 SVGIG (reference sequence). The CDR3 covers 12 residues. V was cut by 0 bases and J by 4 bases, with 6 bases left in between. The TCR comes from an adult who received the AZD1222 COVID-19 vaccine. The chain links TRBV30 to TRBJ1-1; no firm D call. This specimen was peripheral blood, taken 28 days after the second AZD1222 dose. CDR3 sequence reads: CAWSVLSTEAFF. CDR3 in DNA: TGTGCCTGGAGTGTACTTAGCACTGAAGCTTTCTTT.